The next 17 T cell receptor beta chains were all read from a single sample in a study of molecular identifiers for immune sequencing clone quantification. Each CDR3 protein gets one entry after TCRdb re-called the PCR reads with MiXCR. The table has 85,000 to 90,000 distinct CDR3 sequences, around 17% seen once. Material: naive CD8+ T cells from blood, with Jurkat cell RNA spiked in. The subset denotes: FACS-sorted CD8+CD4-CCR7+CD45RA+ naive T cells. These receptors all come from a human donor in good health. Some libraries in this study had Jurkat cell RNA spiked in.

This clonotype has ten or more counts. CDR3: CASSYSGGIPEAFF. The DNA for the CDR3 is TGTGCCAGCAGTTACTCAGGGGGCATACCCGAAGCTTTCTTT. The chain is built from TRBV6-5 and TRBJ1-1; 7 bases agree with TRBD1. J gave up 8 bases and V 0 bases, and 6 bases lay outside the gene matches. CDR1 MNHEY and CDR2 SVGAGI come from the germline V gene. The CDR3 is made up of 14 amino acids.

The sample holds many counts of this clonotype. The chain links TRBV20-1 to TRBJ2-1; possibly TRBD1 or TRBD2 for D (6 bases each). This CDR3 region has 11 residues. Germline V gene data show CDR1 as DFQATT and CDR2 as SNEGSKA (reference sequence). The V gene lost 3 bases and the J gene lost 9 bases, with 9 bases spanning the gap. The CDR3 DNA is TGCAGTGCTAGGTGGGGGGCTGAGCAGTTCTTC. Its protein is CSARWGAEQFF.

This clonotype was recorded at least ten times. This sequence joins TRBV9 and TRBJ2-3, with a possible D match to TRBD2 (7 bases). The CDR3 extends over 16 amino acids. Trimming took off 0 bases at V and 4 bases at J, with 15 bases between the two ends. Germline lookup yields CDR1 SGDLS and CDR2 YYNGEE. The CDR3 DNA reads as TGTGCCAGCAGCGTAGAAGAGGGCGGGGGCCCAGATACGCAGTATTTT. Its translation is CASSVEEGGGPDTQYF.

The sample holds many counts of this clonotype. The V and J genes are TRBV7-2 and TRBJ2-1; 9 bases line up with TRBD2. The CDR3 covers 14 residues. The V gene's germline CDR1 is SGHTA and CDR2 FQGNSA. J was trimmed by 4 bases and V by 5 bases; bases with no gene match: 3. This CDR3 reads CASSGLAFYNEQFF. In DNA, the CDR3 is TGTGCCAGCAGCGGACTAGCGTTTTACAATGAGCAGTTCTTC.

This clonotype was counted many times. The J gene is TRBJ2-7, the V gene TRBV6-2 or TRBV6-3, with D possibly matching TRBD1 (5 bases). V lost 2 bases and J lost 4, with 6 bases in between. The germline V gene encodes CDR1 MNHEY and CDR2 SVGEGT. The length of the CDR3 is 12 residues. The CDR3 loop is CASSYNRYEQYF. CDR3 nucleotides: TGTGCCAGCAGTTACAACAGGTACGAGCAGTACTTC.

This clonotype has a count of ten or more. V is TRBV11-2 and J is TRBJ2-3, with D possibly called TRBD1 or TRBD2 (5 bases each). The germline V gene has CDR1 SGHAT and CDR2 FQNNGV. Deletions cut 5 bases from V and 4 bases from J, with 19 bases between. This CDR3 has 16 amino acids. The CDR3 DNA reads TGTGCCAGCAGCCCACCTATGGGGGAGCGCTCAGATACGCAGTATTTT. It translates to CASSPPMGERSDTQYF.

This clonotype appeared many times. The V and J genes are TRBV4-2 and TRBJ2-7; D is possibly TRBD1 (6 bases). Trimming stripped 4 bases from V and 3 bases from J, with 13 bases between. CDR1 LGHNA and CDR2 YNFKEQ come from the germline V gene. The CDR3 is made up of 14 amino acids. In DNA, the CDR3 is TGTGCCAGCAGCCCGACCGGGACACTCTACGAGCAGTACTTC. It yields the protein CASSPTGTLYEQYF.

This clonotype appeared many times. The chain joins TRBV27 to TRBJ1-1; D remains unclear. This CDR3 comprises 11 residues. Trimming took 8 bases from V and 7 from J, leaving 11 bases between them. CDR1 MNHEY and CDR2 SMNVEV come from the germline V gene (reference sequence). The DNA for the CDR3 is TGTGCCAGCGGGCATTCCCTTGAAGCTTTCTTT. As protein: CASGHSLEAFF.

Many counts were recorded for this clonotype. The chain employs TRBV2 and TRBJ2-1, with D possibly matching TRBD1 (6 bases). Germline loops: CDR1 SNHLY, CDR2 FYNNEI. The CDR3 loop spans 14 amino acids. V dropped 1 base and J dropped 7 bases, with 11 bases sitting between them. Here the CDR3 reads CASSEGRGWNEQFF. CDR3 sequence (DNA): TGTGCCAGCAGTGAAGGCAGGGGCTGGAATGAGCAGTTCTTC.

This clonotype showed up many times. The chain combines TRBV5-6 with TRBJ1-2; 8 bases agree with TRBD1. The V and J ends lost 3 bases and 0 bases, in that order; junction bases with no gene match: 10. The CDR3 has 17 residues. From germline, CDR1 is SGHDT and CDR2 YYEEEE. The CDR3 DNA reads TGTGCCAGCAGCTCGCGATTAGGGACAGGTCCTAACTATGGCTACACCTTC. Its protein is CASSSRLGTGPNYGYTF. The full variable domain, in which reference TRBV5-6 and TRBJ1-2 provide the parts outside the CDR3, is DAGVTQSPTHLIKTRGQQVTLRCSPKSGHDTVSWYQQALGQGPQFIFQYYEEEERQRGNFPDRFSGHQFPNYSSELNVNALLLGDSALYLCASSSRLGTGPNYGYTFGSGTRLTVV.

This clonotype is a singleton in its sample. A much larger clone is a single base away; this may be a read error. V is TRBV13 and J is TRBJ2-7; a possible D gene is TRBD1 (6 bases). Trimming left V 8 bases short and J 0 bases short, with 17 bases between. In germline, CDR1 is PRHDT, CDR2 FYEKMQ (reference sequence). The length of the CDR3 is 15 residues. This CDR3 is CASLLRGISSYEQYF. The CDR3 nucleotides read TGTGCCAGCCTCCTGAGGGGGATTAGCTCCTACGAGCAGTACTTC.

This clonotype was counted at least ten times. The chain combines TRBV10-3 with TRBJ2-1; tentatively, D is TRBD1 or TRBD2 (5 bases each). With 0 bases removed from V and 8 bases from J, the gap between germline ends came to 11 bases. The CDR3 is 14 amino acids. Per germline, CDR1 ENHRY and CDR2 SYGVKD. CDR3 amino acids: CAISESMGDDEQFF. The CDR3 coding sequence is TGTGCCATCAGTGAGTCGATGGGGGATGATGAGCAGTTCTTC.

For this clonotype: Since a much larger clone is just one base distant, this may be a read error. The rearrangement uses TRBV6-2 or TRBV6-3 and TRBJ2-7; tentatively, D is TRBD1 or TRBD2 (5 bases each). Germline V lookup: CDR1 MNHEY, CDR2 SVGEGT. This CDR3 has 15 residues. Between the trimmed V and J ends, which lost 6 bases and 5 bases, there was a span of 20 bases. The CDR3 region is CASRAGTQGGHEQYF. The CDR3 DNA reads TGTGCCAGCAGGGCCGGGACCCAAGGAGGACACGAGCAGTACTTC.

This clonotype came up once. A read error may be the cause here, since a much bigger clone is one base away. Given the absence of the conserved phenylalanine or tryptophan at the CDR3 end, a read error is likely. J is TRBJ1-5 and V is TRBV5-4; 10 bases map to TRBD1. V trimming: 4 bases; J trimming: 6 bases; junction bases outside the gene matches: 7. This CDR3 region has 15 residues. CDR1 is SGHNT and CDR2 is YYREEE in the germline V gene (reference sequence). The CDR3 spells CASSGGTGVGQPQHS. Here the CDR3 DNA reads TGTGCCAGCAGCGGGGGGACAGGGGTCGGTCAGCCCCAGCATTCT.

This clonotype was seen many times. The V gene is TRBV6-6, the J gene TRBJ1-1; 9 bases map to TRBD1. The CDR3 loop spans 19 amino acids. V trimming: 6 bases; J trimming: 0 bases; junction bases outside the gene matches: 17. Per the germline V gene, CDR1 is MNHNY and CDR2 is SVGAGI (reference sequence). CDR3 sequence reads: CASSSGTGNAGDMNTEAFF. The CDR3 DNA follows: TGTGCCAGCAGCTCCGGGACAGGGAACGCGGGGGACATGAACACTGAAGCTTTCTTT.

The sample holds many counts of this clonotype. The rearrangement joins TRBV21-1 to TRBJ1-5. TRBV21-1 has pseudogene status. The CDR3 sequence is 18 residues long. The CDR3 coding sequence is TGTGCCAGCAGCAAAGTCCAGCAGGCCCGAAATCTTATCCAGCCCCAGCATTTT. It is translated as CASSKVQQARNLIQPQHF.

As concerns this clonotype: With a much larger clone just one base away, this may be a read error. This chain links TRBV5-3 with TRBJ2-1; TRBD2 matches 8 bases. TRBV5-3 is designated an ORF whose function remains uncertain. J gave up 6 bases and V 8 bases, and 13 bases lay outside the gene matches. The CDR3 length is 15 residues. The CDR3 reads CASRSGTSPGNEQFF. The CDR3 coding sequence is TGTGCCAGCAGATCCGGGACTAGTCCTGGCAATGAGCAGTTCTTC.